Below are 28 T cell receptor beta chains sequenced from a single sample in a study of T cells after yellow fever vaccination. A single record per CDR3 protein comes from TCRdb applying MiXCR to the 5' RACE reads. The sample lists approximately 300,000 distinct CDR3 sequences, about 10% occurring once. Sequenced material: CD4+ T cells sorted from PBMCs, taken 45 days after the yellow fever booster vaccination. These receptors were taken from a man younger than 30 who received the YFV17D yellow fever vaccine.

This clonotype was counted a few times. The chain employs TRBV4-1 and TRBJ1-4; tentative D call: TRBD1 (5 bases). V was cut by 1 base and J by 4 bases, with 16 bases left in between. CDR1 and CDR2 from the germline V gene are MGHRA and YSYEKL. The length of the CDR3 is 17 residues. CDR3 DNA sequence: TGCGCCAGCAGCCAAGGGGGCGGAACAGCATATAATGAAAAACTGTTTTTT. Protein sequence: CASSQGGGTAYNEKLFF.

This clonotype was seen more than once but under ten times. V and J are TRBV20-1 and TRBJ2-7; D is unresolved. The CDR3 is made up of 13 amino acids. Germline-derived CDR1 and CDR2 are DFQATT and SNEGSKA (reference sequence). Trimming removed 3 bases at V and 0 bases at J, with 9 bases between. The CDR3 region is CSASYGSSYEQYF. The CDR3 DNA reads as TGCAGTGCTAGCTACGGAAGCTCCTACGAGCAGTACTTC.

This clonotype was observed many times. This sequence joins TRBV7-9 and TRBJ2-1; no reliable D call. V shed 4 bases and J shed 7 bases, with 11 bases lying between them. Germline CDR1 reads SEHNR; CDR2 reads FQNEAQ (reference sequence). The CDR3 covers 13 residues. In DNA form, the CDR3 reads TGTGCCAGCAGCTCGGGTGTCCCTAATGAGCAGTTCTTC. It encodes CASSSGVPNEQFF.

This clonotype was detected only a few times. J is TRBJ1-2 and V is TRBV5-4; 9 bases map to TRBD1. Germline values: CDR1 SGHNT, CDR2 YYREEE (reference sequence). CDR3 length equals 16 residues. The ends lost 0 bases at V and 5 bases at J; junction bases unmatched: 8. The CDR3 DNA follows: TGTGCCAGCAGCTTGGTGGGGACAGGGACTCGATATGGCTACACCTTC. As protein: CASSLVGTGTRYGYTF.

The CDR3 loop reads CSARGEVDEQYV. CDR3 bases: TGCAGTGCTAGAGGAGAGGTAGACGAGCAGTACGTC. J is TRBJ2-7 and V is TRBV20-1; no definite D call. The germline V gene has CDR1 DFQATT and CDR2 SNEGSKA (reference sequence). This CDR3 has 12 amino acids. Between the trimmed V and J ends, which lost 1 base and 5 bases, there was a span of 9 bases.

The V and J genes are TRBV4-2 and TRBJ1-4; TRBD1 aligns across 11 bases. V trimming: 4 bases; J trimming: 5 bases; junction bases outside the gene matches: 3. The germline gives CDR1 LGHNA, CDR2 YNFKEQ. The length of the CDR3 is 15 residues. The DNA of the CDR3 is TGTGCCAGCAGCCTCCGGGACAGGGGGAATGAAAAACTGTTTTTT. Translated, it gives CASSLRDRGNEKLFF.

This chain joins TRBV2 and TRBJ2-7; 9 bases map to TRBD1. This CDR3 region has 14 residues. The V and J ends lost 0 bases and 5 bases, in that order; junction bases with no gene match: 2. Germline-derived CDR1 and CDR2 are SNHLY and FYNNEI. The CDR3 nucleotides are TGTGCCAGCAGTGAAGCGGGACAGGGAGACGAGCAGTACTTC. Encoded protein: CASSEAGQGDEQYF. The variable domain in full, completed from reference TRBV2 and TRBJ2-7, reads EPEVTQTPSHQVTQMGQEVILRCVPISNHLYFYWYRQILGQKVEFLVSFYNNEISEKSEIFDDQFSVERPDGSNFTLKIRSTKLEDSAMYFCASSEAGQGDEQYFGPGTRLTVT.

This clonotype has more than one count but fewer than ten. This sequence joins TRBV29-1 and TRBJ2-3; 8 nucleotides align to TRBD1. Per germline, CDR1 SQVTM and CDR2 ANQGSEA. V was pared by 7 bases and J by 9 bases, with 6 bases of the junction left unmatched. This CDR3 region has 11 residues. The CDR3 nucleotides read TGCAGCGCCCTGACAGGGGAGACGCAGTATTTT. This translates into CSALTGETQYF.

This sequence joins TRBV6-5 and TRBJ2-3, with D possibly TRBD2 on 5 matching bases. V lost 8 bases and J lost 6, with 9 bases in between. Germline loops: CDR1 MNHEY, CDR2 SVGAGI. This CDR3 is 11 amino acids long. DNA of the CDR3: TGTGCCAGCGGAAGGAGGGATACGCAGTATTTT. Protein: CASGRRDTQYF.

This clonotype was recorded once. This chain joins TRBV30 and TRBJ1-1; TRBD1 might be the D (6 bases). CDR1 is GTSNPN, CDR2 SVGIG, per germline (reference sequence). The CDR3 runs 14 residues. V was trimmed by 7 bases and J by 0 bases, leaving 15 bases between them. The CDR3 is CAFDRGGMNTEAFF. As DNA, the CDR3 is TGTGCCTTCGATAGAGGGGGGATGAACACTGAAGCTTTCTTT.

The rearrangement links TRBV4-1 to TRBJ1-4, with D possibly matching TRBD1 (6 bases). Per the germline V gene, CDR1 is MGHRA and CDR2 is YSYEKL. Trimming cost V 1 base and J 8 bases, with 14 bases left between them. CDR3 length equals 15 residues. As DNA, the CDR3 is TGCGCCAGCAGCCAAGCCGGGACATGGCGAGAAAAACTGTTTTTT. This translates into CASSQAGTWREKLFF.

V and J are TRBV12-3 or TRBV12-4 and TRBJ2-2; weak D call: TRBD2 (5 bases). The V gene lost 7 bases and the J gene lost 1 base, with 16 bases spanning the gap. CDR3 length equals 16 residues. CDR3 sequence (DNA): TGTGCCAGCACCGACCCACGGCGGGTGAACACCGGGGAGCTGTTTTTT. Translation: CASTDPRRVNTGELFF.

The V gene is TRBV2, the J gene TRBJ2-5, with TRBD2 matching 8 bases. Germline values: CDR1 SNHLY, CDR2 FYNNEI. The CDR3 runs 13 residues. The junction had 1 base not matched to a gene; V was cut back by 6 bases and J by 1 base. CDR3: CASRRGAQETQYF. CDR3 sequence (DNA): TGTGCCAGCAGGCGGGGGGCCCAAGAGACCCAGTACTTC.

The rearrangement uses TRBV12-3 or TRBV12-4 and TRBJ1-6; D gene uncertain. The CDR3 spans 14 residues. V gave up 6 bases and J gave up 0 bases, with 6 bases separating them. Here the CDR3 DNA reads TGTGCCAGCAGAATAAGCTCCTATAATTCACCCCTCCACTTT. Its translation is CASRISSYNSPLHF.

This clonotype turned up a few times. This chain connects TRBV20-1 to TRBJ2-1; TRBD2 aligns across 8 bases. The ends lost 3 bases at V and 2 bases at J; junction bases unmatched: 3. Germline CDR1 reads DFQATT; CDR2 reads SNEGSKA (reference sequence). This CDR3 has 14 amino acids. This CDR3 is CSASGGAAYNEQFF. The CDR3 DNA is TGCAGTGCTAGCGGGGGGGCCGCCTACAATGAGCAGTTCTTC.

This clonotype has a handful of counts. This rearrangement joins TRBV20-1 to TRBJ1-2; D may be TRBD1 (5 bases). The length of the CDR3 is 13 residues. Germline CDR1 and CDR2: DFQATT and SNEGSKA (reference sequence). Between the trimmed V and J ends, which lost 2 bases and 7 bases, there was a span of 14 bases. CDR3 DNA: TGCAGTGCTAGAATCGGGAGAAGGGGTGGCTACACCTTC. Its protein is CSARIGRRGGYTF.

This clonotype was observed a handful of times. The chain recombines TRBV7-2 with TRBJ2-2; D may be TRBD2 (5 bases). CDR1 and CDR2 (germline): SGHTA, FQGNSA. There are 17 residues in the CDR3. Trimming left V 5 bases short and J 7 bases short, with 23 bases between. CDR3: CASSPSGGPGGGGELFF. CDR3 in DNA: TGTGCCAGCAGCCCCTCCGGAGGACCCGGAGGTGGCGGGGAGCTGTTTTTT.

This clonotype was seen a handful of times. The chain links TRBV7-2 to TRBJ2-2; 7 nucleotides agree with TRBD2. CDR1 is SGHTA, CDR2 FQGNSA, per germline. The length of the CDR3 is 16 residues. J was trimmed by 2 bases and V by 6 bases; bases with no gene match: 9. The CDR3: CASSQYGGTNTGELFF. The CDR3 DNA is TGTGCCAGCAGTCAATACGGGGGGACTAACACCGGGGAGCTGTTTTTT.

The V call is TRBV29-1, the J call TRBJ1-1; D call uncertain. The CDR3 consists of 13 residues. V shed 7 bases and J shed 0 bases, with 12 bases lying between them. CDR1 SQVTM and CDR2 ANQGSEA come from the germline V gene. This CDR3 is CSGQEAVNTEAFF. The CDR3 coding sequence is TGCAGCGGGCAAGAGGCAGTGAACACTGAAGCTTTCTTT. The full variable domain, completed using reference TRBV29-1 and TRBJ1-1, is SAVISQKPSRDICQRGTSLTIQCQVDSQVTMMFWYRQQPGQSLTLIATANQGSEATYESGFVIDKFPISRPNLTFSTLTVSNMSPEDSSIYLCSGQEAVNTEAFFGQGTRLTVV.

The V and J genes are TRBV5-5 and TRBJ1-1; D unclear. The CDR3 totals 14 residues. V gave up 4 bases and J gave up 8 bases, with 18 bases separating them. Germline V gives CDR1 SGHKS, CDR2 YYEKEE (reference sequence). The CDR3 DNA sequence: TGTGCCAGCAGCCTTCCCCGAGGAGCCGAAGAAGCTTTCTTT. Protein product: CASSLPRGAEEAFF.

V is TRBV5-1 and J is TRBJ2-7; D is tentatively TRBD1 or TRBD2 (5 bases each). Germline V CDR1 and CDR2: SGHRS, YFSETQ. The CDR3 has 16 amino acids. Trimming removed 3 bases from V and 2 bases from J, with 18 bases in between. For the CDR3, the DNA is TGCGCCAGCAGCTCCGGGACCGTCACCACCCCCTACGAGCAGTACTTC. Its protein is CASSSGTVTTPYEQYF.

The chain links TRBV5-4 to TRBJ1-5, with D unresolved. This CDR3 comprises 14 residues. In germline, CDR1 is SGHNT, CDR2 YYREEE (reference sequence). Trimming cost V 1 base and J 3 bases, with 8 bases left between them. The CDR3 DNA reads as TGTGCCAGCAGCTTGTTCGGCTCCAATCAGCCCCAGCATTTT. Protein sequence: CASSLFGSNQPQHF.

This chain connects TRBV5-4 to TRBJ1-2; D not certain. The germline V gene has CDR1 SGHNT and CDR2 YYREEE (reference sequence). V lost 2 bases to trimming and J lost 2 bases, with 10 bases between them. The CDR3 contains 14 residues. The CDR3 bases are TGTGCCAGCAGCTTTTGGTCCCACAACTATGGCTACACCTTC. This encodes CASSFWSHNYGYTF.

This chain uses TRBV19 with TRBJ1-5; 9 bases match TRBD1. CDR1 is LNHDA and CDR2 is SQIVND in the germline V gene (reference sequence). The CDR3 is 16 residues long. V lost 3 bases and J lost 6; bases outside the gene matches: 9. The CDR3 region is CASSIPQGANGQPQHF. The DNA for the CDR3 is TGTGCCAGTAGTATCCCACAGGGGGCGAATGGTCAGCCCCAGCATTTT.

This clonotype has more than one count but fewer than ten. The rearrangement uses TRBV7-3 and TRBJ2-7, with D hard to call. Germline CDR1 SGHTA, CDR2 FQGTGA. V lost 2 bases and J 1 base, leaving 9 bases between the germline ends. The CDR3 is made up of 14 amino acids. The CDR3 protein is CASSLSPESYEQYF. CDR3 nucleotides: TGTGCCAGCAGCTTATCCCCGGAATCCTACGAGCAGTACTTC.

This clonotype showed up many times. V gene TRBV12-3 or TRBV12-4 combines with J gene TRBJ2-3; the D is unclear. The length of the CDR3 is 16 residues. Trimming took off 5 bases at V and 5 bases at J, with 20 bases between the two ends. CDR3 in amino acids: CASSPLGWDAEDTQYF. CDR3 DNA: TGTGCCAGCAGTCCCTTGGGGTGGGATGCAGAAGATACGCAGTATTTT.

The rearrangement uses TRBV6-2 or TRBV6-3 and TRBJ2-7; TRBD1 agrees at 8 bases. J was trimmed by 7 bases and V by 4 bases; bases with no gene match: 6. The CDR3 totals 13 residues. Germline assignment: CDR1 MNHEY and CDR2 SVGEGT. DNA for the CDR3: TGTGCCAGCAGTTTTGACAGGGGTGTGGAGCAGTACTTC. Its translation is CASSFDRGVEQYF.

The table lists this clonotype with a few counts. The rearrangement uses TRBV7-9 and TRBJ1-2, with D possibly being TRBD1 (5 bases). The CDR3 length is 14 residues. Trimming removed 3 bases at V and 4 bases at J, with 12 bases between. Germline CDR1 is SEHNR and CDR2 is FQNEAQ (reference sequence). The CDR3 is CASSLGEGSYGYTF. The CDR3 coding sequence is TGTGCCAGCAGCTTGGGGGAGGGTTCCTATGGCTACACCTTC.